Sequencing of this T cell receptor beta chain was carried out in a study of T cells in localized non-small cell lung cancer. Whole-study results and caveats: Uninvolved nearby lung showed the greatest T cell clonality, exceeding that found in tumor. Without multi-region sequencing, intratumor heterogeneity could not be excluded. In adjacent lung appeared a median around 59 of the top 100 tumor clones. Longer overall survival accompanied higher blood T cell density.

Sequenced by immunoSEQ multiplex PCR; TCRdb stores in-frame clones only, minus some. There are around 31,000 clones in the sample; 94% occur only once, and less than 0.8% lies in the top ten. The CDR3 contains 15 residues. Trimming removed 0 bases from V and 1 base from J, with 10 bases in between. Germline CDR1 is SGHNT and CDR2 is YYREEE (reference sequence). Note on this clone: Its antigen is undetermined.

This TCR came from a woman aged 35-75 years with stage I lung adenocarcinoma. The chain has TRBV5-4 and TRBJ2-5; possibly TRBD2 for D (5 bases). This sample comprised peripheral blood, obtained before any cancer treatment. CDR3 amino acids: CASSLAAGLQETQYF. The CDR3 DNA follows: TGTGCCAGCAGCTTGGCCGCGGGCCTCCAAGAGACCCAGTACTTC.